The table lists the clone carrying this T cell receptor beta chain with a few counts. Its specificity is unknown. The source of the sample is a study of cytomegalovirus exposure and HLA in healthy donors. Broader study findings: The TCR clusters that emerged in the first cohort tended, a later analysis found, to co-occur in the roughly 110 validation repertoires.

The data were produced by immunoSEQ multiplex PCR, yet TCRdb's version contains in-frame clones alone and is incomplete. In the table there are about 150,000 clones, 85% to 95% of which are singletons. The V gene's germline CDR1 is MRHNA and CDR2 SNTAGT. V dropped 2 bases and J dropped 6; count of bases not matched to a gene: 4. There are 15 residues in the CDR3. The origin of this receptor is a young man in good health and CMV-seropositive. The rearrangement links TRBV6-4 to TRBJ2-1; 10 bases agree with TRBD1. The sequencing sample was made of PBMCs. The CDR3 loop reads CASSDGTGVSNEQFF. CDR3 DNA: TGTGCCAGCAGTGACGGGACAGGGGTGTCCAATGAGCAGTTCTTC.